The 10 T cell receptor beta chains given below trace back to one sample, sequenced in a study of T cells of healthy individuals. TCRdb passed the 5' RACE reads through MiXCR, listing each CDR3 protein once. The table lists over 40,000 distinct CDR3 sequences, about 4.5% of them singletons. All receptors come from a human donor in good health.

Many counts were recorded for this clonotype. CDR3 loop: CASAPEGDTQYF. As DNA, the CDR3 is TGTGCCAGTGCCCCGGAGGGGGATACGCAGTATTTT. V gene TRBV19 combines with J gene TRBJ2-3, with a weak D call TRBD2 (6 bases). The V and J ends lost 8 bases and 6 bases respectively, with 12 bases between them. Germline values: CDR1 LNHDA, CDR2 SQIVND (reference sequence). The CDR3 contains 12 residues.

This clonotype was seen repeatedly, ten times or more. The genes are TRBV21-1 and TRBJ2-7. TRBV21-1 is listed as a pseudogene. The CDR3 loop spans 11 amino acids. The CDR3 region has the DNA TGTGCCAGCAGCAGGGACTACGAGCAGTACTTC. Amino acids: CASSRDYEQYF.

Many counts were recorded for this clonotype. The V gene is TRBV27, the J gene TRBJ1-6; 8 bases agree with TRBD1. The germline V gene has CDR1 MNHEY and CDR2 SMNVEV (reference sequence). This CDR3 has 14 residues. V trimming: 5 bases; J trimming: 9 bases; junction bases outside the gene matches: 6. CDR3 DNA sequence: TGTGCCAGCAGTCGGACAGGGTCCCCTTCACCCCTCCACTTT. This gives the protein CASSRTGSPSPLHF.

Many counts were recorded for this clonotype. The CDR3 nucleotides are TGTGCCAGCAGTCCACTGACAGGGGTCGTAGAGACCCAGTACTTC. It codes for CASSPLTGVVETQYF. The chain links TRBV25-1 to TRBJ2-5; TRBD1 aligns across 8 bases. Germline V gene sequence: CDR1 MGHDK, CDR2 SYGVNS. The CDR3 sequence is 15 residues long. The J segment lost 4 bases and the V segment lost 5 bases, leaving 9 bases of the junction unmatched.

About this clonotype itself: A read error may be the cause here, since a much bigger clone is one base away. This chain uses TRBV7-2 with TRBJ1-1; D is unclear. Germline values: CDR1 SGHTA, CDR2 FQGNSA. The CDR3 consists of 14 residues. The DNA of the CDR3 is TGTGCCAGCAGCTTAGTTCCAGGCGTCACTGGAGCTTTCTTT. Protein: CASSLVPGVTGAFF.

This clonotype was counted many times. The rearrangement uses TRBV3-1 and TRBJ2-5; 7 bases agree with TRBD2. The length of the CDR3 is 14 residues. J gave up 6 bases and V 4 bases, and 8 bases lay outside the gene matches. Germline assignment: CDR1 LGHDT and CDR2 YNNKEL (reference sequence). The CDR3 here is CASSLRLGGKTQYF. As DNA, the CDR3 is TGTGCCAGCAGCCTAAGACTCGGGGGGAAGACCCAGTACTTC.

The sample holds many counts of this clonotype. This rearrangement joins TRBV7-9 to TRBJ2-2; a weak D match, TRBD2 (6 bases). V was trimmed by 3 bases and J by 1 base, leaving 6 bases between them. The CDR3 is 14 residues long. CDR1 is SEHNR and CDR2 is FQNEAQ in the germline V gene (reference sequence). CDR3 coding DNA: TGTGCCAGCAGCTTCGGGGGGAACACCGGGGAGCTGTTTTTT. Amino acid sequence: CASSFGGNTGELFF.

The table lists this clonotype with many counts. The CDR3 DNA sequence: TGCAGTGCTATCAGGACGGGGGATGAGCAGTTCTTC. This encodes CSAIRTGDEQFF. The chain joins TRBV20-1 to TRBJ2-1; TRBD2 might be the D (6 bases). Germline CDR1 is DFQATT and CDR2 is SNEGSKA (reference sequence). Trimming cost V 4 bases and J 8 bases, with 12 bases left between them. CDR3 length: 12 amino acids.

The chain couples TRBV5-5 to TRBJ2-6; TRBD1 is a possible D gene (6 bases). This CDR3 contains 18 residues. Trimming cost V 5 bases and J 0 bases, with 18 bases left between them. The V gene's germline CDR1 is SGHKS and CDR2 YYEKEE (reference sequence). CDR3 nucleotides: TGTGCCAGCAGGGACAAACCGGGACACCTCTCTGGGGCCAACGTCCTGACTTTC. Protein: CASRDKPGHLSGANVLTF. The whole variable domain, remainder taken from reference TRBV5-5 and TRBJ2-6, is DAGVTQSPTHLIKTRGQQVTLRCSPISGHKSVSWYQQVLGQGPQFIFQYYEKEERGRGNFPDRFSARQFPNYSSELNVNALLLGDSALYLCASRDKPGHLSGANVLTFGAGSRLTVL.

This clonotype was observed many times. V is TRBV29-1 and J is TRBJ2-3, with D tentatively TRBD2 (5 bases). The CDR3 extends over 15 amino acids. V gave up 7 bases and J gave up 2 bases, with 19 bases separating them. Looked up from germline, CDR1 is SQVTM and CDR2 is ANQGSEA. CDR3 amino acids: CSADGESTSTDTQYF. Written as DNA, the CDR3 is TGCAGCGCAGATGGGGAGTCCACTTCCACAGATACGCAGTATTTT.